A selection of T cell receptor beta chains follows, all from one sample in a study of blood T cell repertoires in COVID-19. Sequencing was performed with immunoSEQ multiplex PCR; in TCRdb, only in-frame clones are kept and a portion is missing. The profile shows 250,000 to 350,000 clones, 80% to 95% of them singletons. Input material: PBMCs or T cells enriched from blood (not recorded which). Receptors originate from a woman aged 30 to 39 who had recovered from COVID-19. Both conserved end residues are part of each CDR3. A D gene is named only where the DNA matches it firmly. Not all rows give a size; the values are once, few, many and, for expanded clones, a class.

>TRBJ2-5|NA|TRBV24-1|NA
TGTGCCACCAGTGACACGGGACTCCTAACCGGTGCCCAGTACTTC
CATSDTGLLTGAQYF
>TRBJ1-2|NA|TRBV24-1|NA
TGTGCCACCAAGACAGGCAGCTATGGCTACACCTTC
CATKTGSYGYTF
>TRBJ1-2|NA|TRBV11-2|NA
TGTGCCAGCAGCTTAGATATGGGCAGCGGCTACACCTTC
CASSLDMGSGYTF
>TRBJ2-2|NA|TRBV2|TRBD1
TGTGCCAGCACCGGCTCGACAGGGCTTTTTGGCGGGGAGCTGTTTTTT
CASTGSTGLFGGELFF
>TRBJ1-6|once|TRBV19|TRBD1
TGTGCCAGTAGTAGGGGACAGATCAATAATTCACCCCTCCACTTT
CASSRGQINNSPLHF
>TRBJ2-3|NA|TRBV7-9|NA
TGTGCCAGCAGCCTAAACCGACAGCGTACTAGCACAGATACGCAGTATTTT
CASSLNRQRTSTDTQYF
>TRBJ1-2|NA|TRBV10-3|NA
TGTGCCATCAGTGAAGGCGTTAAGGAGGGCCACACCTTC
CAISEGVKEGHTF
>TRBJ2-2|NA|TRBV9|TRBD1
TGTGCCAGCAGCGTAGCGATTCAGGGGGCGGGCGGGGAGCTGTTTTTT
CASSVAIQGAGGELFF
>TRBJ2-3|NA|TRBV24-1|NA
TGTGCCACCAGTGATCGATCTAGCGTTAGCACAGATACGCAGTATTTT
CATSDRSSVSTDTQYF
>TRBJ2-1|NA|TRBV9|NA
TGTGCCAGCAGCTCCGGACTCTACAATGAGCAGTTCTTC
CASSSGLYNEQFF
>TRBJ2-5|once|TRBV28|TRBD2
TGTGCCAGCAGTAAAGGACTAGCGGGGGAGACCCAGTACTTC
CASSKGLAGETQYF
>TRBJ1-1|NA|TRBV10-3|NA
TGTGCCATCAGTGAGGGCGGTATCACTGAAGCTTTCTTT
CAISEGGITEAFF
>TRBJ2-1|NA|TRBV4-3|TRBD2
TGCGCCAGCAGCCAAGATCTCACTAGCGGGAGGGGGGATGAGCAGTTCTTC
CASSQDLTSGRGDEQFF
>TRBJ2-7|NA|TRBV7-2|NA
TGTGCCAGCAGCTTGGAAACAGGGTGGCACTACGAGCAGTACTTC
CASSLETGWHYEQYF
>TRBJ2-2|NA|TRBV14|TRBD1
TGTGCCAGCAGCGCCCGACAGGGGGCTGCCGGGGAGCTGTTTTTT
CASSARQGAAGELFF
>TRBJ2-2|once|TRBV7-2|TRBD2
TGTGCCAGCAGCTTAGTACTAGCGGGACCCGGGGAGCTGTTTTTT
CASSLVLAGPGELFF